Listed below are T cell receptor beta chains from one sample, sequenced in a study of T cell changes during pregnancy in multiple sclerosis. Sequencing was performed with immunoSEQ multiplex PCR; in TCRdb, only in-frame clones are kept and a portion is missing. Counted here are approximately 35,000 clones, around nine tenths occurring once; the ten biggest clones make up roughly 0.4%. The starting material was CD4+ T cells from peripheral blood mononuclear cells, obtained in the second trimester of pregnancy. The source is a female donor in good health, enrolled as a control in a pregnancy study. Both conserved end residues are part of each CDR3. The D gene is left open where the match is weak. Clone size, where shown, is once, few, many, or a class for clones that have expanded.

d_call	clone_size	v_call	j_call	cdr3_nt	cdr3_aa
TRBD1	.	TRBV6-1	TRBJ1-2	TGTGCCAGCAGTAAGGACAGGGGGCAGGTAACCTTC	CASSKDRGQVTF
TRBD1	.	TRBV7-2	TRBJ2-2	TGTGCCAGCAGCTCGAGACAGGGGCGCGGTGTTTACGGGGAGCTGTTTTTT	CASSSRQGRGVYGELFF
.	.	TRBV30	TRBJ2-7	TGTGCCTGGAGCCCTGACAGCTACGAGCAGTACTTC	CAWSPDSYEQYF
.	.	TRBV11-2	TRBJ2-7	TGTGCCAGCAGCTTAGATCTTGGCAGGGCCACCTACGAGCAGTACTTC	CASSLDLGRATYEQYF
TRBD2	.	TRBV5-1	TRBJ2-3	TGCGCCAGCAGCTTGACTAGCGGGGGGCTGGATACGCAGTATTTT	CASSLTSGGLDTQYF
TRBD1	.	TRBV5-1	TRBJ1-5	TGCGCCAGCAGCTTGGGGGACAGGGAGAGTCAGCCCCAGCATTTT	CASSLGDRESQPQHF
.	.	TRBV11-2	TRBJ2-1	TGTGCCAGCAGCTCGCGGACAGAACTGAATGAGCAGTTCTTC	CASSSRTELNEQFF
TRBD2	.	TRBV7-2	TRBJ2-2	TGTGCCAGCAGCCGCGGGGGTTACACCGGGGAGCTGTTTTTT	CASSRGGYTGELFF
.	.	TRBV6-5	TRBJ1-5	TGTGCCAGCTCTACCGGGAGCGGCAATCAGCCCCAGCATTTT	CASSTGSGNQPQHF
TRBD1	.	TRBV6-5	TRBJ1-4	TGTGCCAGCAGTTACGGAACAGGGGCAACTAATGAAAAACTGTTTTTT	CASSYGTGATNEKLFF
.	.	TRBV18	TRBJ2-7	TGTGCCAGCTCACCACTTCCAGGGAGGAACTACGAGCAGTACTTC	CASSPLPGRNYEQYF
.	.	TRBV11-3	TRBJ1-1	TGTGCCAGCAGCTTATCCAGGGGGAACACTGAAGCTTTCTTT	CASSLSRGNTEAFF
.	.	TRBV6-1	TRBJ2-7	TGTGCCAGCAGTGCGTTATCCTACGAGCAGTACTTC	CASSALSYEQYF
.	few	TRBV5-1	TRBJ1-1	TGCGCCAGCAGCCCCCGATTCGACAGGTTGAACACTGAAGCTTTCTTT	CASSPRFDRLNTEAFF
TRBD2	.	TRBV30	TRBJ2-3	TGTGCCTGGAAGCCGGCGGGAGTGTACACAGATACGCAGTATTTT	CAWKPAGVYTDTQYF
.	.	TRBV5-8	TRBJ2-7	TGTGCCAGCAGCTTGGCCGGTCCCTACGAGCAGTACTTC	CASSLAGPYEQYF
.	.	TRBV7-2	TRBJ1-1	TGTGCCAGCAGCTTAGTGACAGGTACTGAAGCTTTCTTT	CASSLVTGTEAFF
.	.	TRBV29-1	TRBJ1-2	TGCAGCGTTTGGACAGTTGGCTACACCTTC	CSVWTVGYTF
TRBD1	.	TRBV7-2	TRBJ1-5	TGTGCCAGCAGCCCAGACAGGGTTCAGCCCCAGCATTTT	CASSPDRVQPQHF
TRBD2	.	TRBV27	TRBJ2-2	TGTGCCAGCAGACTACCGACTAGCGGGAAAGTCGGCACCGGGGAGCTGTTTTTT	CASRLPTSGKVGTGELFF
.	.	TRBV18	TRBJ2-1	TGTGCCAGCTCACCACTCTTCCTCGGGAGCGGTGTCAATGAGCAGTTCTTC	CASSPLFLGSGVNEQFF
.	.	TRBV7-2	TRBJ2-5	TGTGCCAGCAGCCTCCGTTTGGCGGGGACCCAGTACTTC	CASSLRLAGTQYF
TRBD1	.	TRBV7-2	TRBJ1-2	TGTGCCAGCAGAGGACAGGGGGGCTATGGCTACACCTTC	CASRGQGGYGYTF
.	.	TRBV18	TRBJ1-5	TGTGCCAGCTCACCAGAGGTTGGTGGTCCTAATAGCAATCAGCCCCAGCATTTT	CASSPEVGGPNSNQPQHF
.	.	TRBV19	TRBJ2-1	TGTGCCACCCAAGGGGGGGGGCTTCGTGTTGAGCAGTTCTTC	CATQGGGLRVEQFF
TRBD1	.	TRBV20-1	TRBJ1-2	TGCAGTACCGACAGGGACGGCTACACCTTC	CSTDRDGYTF
.	.	TRBV5-1	TRBJ1-1	TGCGCCAGCAGCTTGGCGTCAGGGTCCATTGAAGCTTTCTTT	CASSLASGSIEAFF
TRBD2	few	TRBV11-3	TRBJ2-1	TGTGCCAGCAGCTTAGATGGGTGGACTAGCGGGGGGGTCTCCTACAATGAGCAGTTCTTC	CASSLDGWTSGGVSYNEQFF
TRBD1	.	TRBV25-1	TRBJ2-5	TGTGCCAGCAGTGAAGGAACAGGGGGGCTAATCCAAGAGACCCAGTACTTC	CASSEGTGGLIQETQYF
TRBD1	few	TRBV27	TRBJ2-2	TGTGCCAGCAGCCCAACGCAGGGGGCCGGGGAGCTGTTTTTT	CASSPTQGAGELFF
TRBD1	.	TRBV4-3	TRBJ2-5	TGCGCCAGCAGCTTGGGACAGCTAGAGACCCAGTACTTC	CASSLGQLETQYF
TRBD1	.	TRBV12-5	TRBJ1-6	TGTGCTAGCCTCCGGGACAGGGGGAATCTGAATTCACCCCTCCACTTT	CASLRDRGNLNSPLHF
.	.	TRBV5-5	TRBJ2-1	TGTGCCAGCAGCCACGCCCGGGGTAGGAATGAGCAGTTCTTC	CASSHARGRNEQFF
.	.	TRBV6-5	TRBJ1-5	TGTGCCAGCAGCGACAGGACCAATCAGCCCCAGCATTTT	CASSDRTNQPQHF
.	once	TRBV19	TRBJ1-2	TGTGCCAGTAGTATATATGTGCGGGGGGAGGACTATGGCTACACCTTC	CASSIYVRGEDYGYTF
.	.	TRBV5-1	TRBJ1-1	TGCGCCAGCAGCTTGGGGCAGGGCGCCGCTGAAGCTTTCTTT	CASSLGQGAAEAFF
TRBD1	few	TRBV30	TRBJ1-1	TGTGCCTGGAGTGACAGGGGCGCTGAAGCTTTCTTT	CAWSDRGAEAFF
TRBD1	.	TRBV27	TRBJ1-1	TGTGCCAGCAGTTTATCCCACTATCCGGGACAGCCGAACACTGAAGCTTTCTTT	CASSLSHYPGQPNTEAFF
TRBD2	.	TRBV6-5	TRBJ2-3	TGTGCCAGCAGTCCCCCCGAGCGGGGGGGACAGTATTTT	CASSPPERGGQYF
.	.	TRBV27	TRBJ1-5	TGTGCCAGCCGGTGGGGGGTCGGTCAGCCCCAGCATTTT	CASRWGVGQPQHF
.	.	TRBV30	TRBJ2-7	TGTGCCTGGAGCCCAATCGTGGCCGAGCAGTACTTC	CAWSPIVAEQYF
TRBD1	.	TRBV7-9	TRBJ2-7	TGTGCCAGCAGCCCCGGGACAGGGCGTCACGAGCAGTACTTC	CASSPGTGRHEQYF
.	.	TRBV6-5	TRBJ1-4	TGTGCCAGCAGCCGGGCTAATGAAAAACTGTTTTTT	CASSRANEKLFF
TRBD1	.	TRBV10-1	TRBJ2-5	TGCGCCACCGGGACAGGGTATGAAGAGACCCAGTACTTC	CATGTGYEETQYF
.	.	TRBV7-2	TRBJ1-2	TGTGCCAGCAGCTCTAAACAGGATTACTATGGCTACACCTTC	CASSSKQDYYGYTF
.	few	TRBV7-2	TRBJ2-5	TGTGCCAGCAGCTTAGCTATGGGGGGGGCCTCAGAGACCCAGTACTTC	CASSLAMGGASETQYF
TRBD2	.	TRBV6-5	TRBJ2-3	TGTGCCAGCAGTTACCTAGCGGCTAGCACAGATACGCAGTATTTT	CASSYLAASTDTQYF
.	.	TRBV5-1	TRBJ2-7	TGCGCCAGCAGCTTGGGGGTAGCGGTCCACGAGCAGTACTTC	CASSLGVAVHEQYF
TRBD1	.	TRBV5-6	TRBJ2-7	TGTGCCAGCAGGCACCGGGACAGGGGTTACGAGCAGTACTTC	CASRHRDRGYEQYF
TRBD1	once	TRBV6-4	TRBJ2-1	TGTGCCAGCAGTGACTCCCAGGGGGCGCTTACGTCCACGCAGTTCTTC	CASSDSQGALTSTQFF